This T cell receptor beta chain was identified during a study of T-cell reconstitution after alpha-beta-depleted transplantation in children. The study's findings and limits: Several hundred expanded graft clones reportedly supplied alpha-beta T cells about two months after transplant. The origin of high day-60 TCRbeta diversity in some patients lay in surviving recipient T cells and thymic progenitors.

This clonotype came up many times. Its antigen is undetermined. Preparation of the TCRbeta library was carried out with unique molecular identifiers. One entry per CDR3 protein results from TCRdb running MiXCR on the PCR reads. The sample gives about 170,000 distinct CDR3 sequences, around 10% of which show up once; around 14% is in the top ten. The junction had 3 bases not matched to a gene; V was cut back by 2 bases and J by 3 bases. Germline lookup yields CDR1 SEHNR and CDR2 FQNEAQ (reference sequence). This CDR3 contains 15 residues. This sequence joins TRBV7-9 and TRBJ2-3, with 9 bases matching TRBD1. Sequencing was performed on PBMCs, taken before TCRalphabeta/CD19-depleted stem cell transplant. This sequence was found in a boy aged 2 to 10 with acute myeloid leukemia, due to receive a stem cell transplant. CDR3 DNA: TGTGCCAGCAGCTTACCGGGACAGGGAACAGATACGCAGTATTTT. Amino acids: CASSLPGQGTDTQYF.